The 28 T cell receptor beta chains listed next were all sequenced from one sample in a study of T cell responses to AZD1222 COVID-19 vaccine. Sequencing used immunoSEQ multiplex PCR; TCRdb keeps in-frame clones, though not all of them. The sample lists some 130,000 clones; about 90% were seen once. Source: peripheral blood, taken on day 0 of AZD1222 vaccination. These receptors all stem from an adult in good health.

This CDR3 reads CASSPLFPGGNTEAFF. CDR3 coding DNA: TGTGCCAGCAGTCCCTTATTTCCGGGTGGGAACACTGAAGCTTTCTTT. This chain links TRBV7-7 with TRBJ1-1; no definite D call. Trimming removed 6 bases at V and 1 base at J, with 18 bases between. Germline V CDR1 and CDR2: SSHAT, FNYEAQ (reference sequence). The length of the CDR3 is 16 residues. The full variable domain, in which reference TRBV7-7 and TRBJ1-1 provide the parts outside the CDR3, is GAGVSQSPRYKVTKRGQDVTLRCDPISSHATLYWYQQALGQGPEFLTYFNYEAQPDKSGLPSDRFSAERPEGSISTLTIQRTEQRDSAMYRCASSPLFPGGNTEAFFGQGTRLTVV.

V is TRBV28 and J is TRBJ2-1; no clear D gene. Looked up from germline, CDR1 is MDHEN and CDR2 is SYDVKM. The CDR3 has 11 amino acids. With 6 bases removed from V and 8 bases from J, the gap between germline ends came to 8 bases. CDR3 in DNA: TGTGCCAGCAGAGCCCTTGATGAGCAGTTCTTC. This codes for CASRALDEQFF.

The CDR3 sequence: CASSQDRGLNTEAFF. CDR3 bases: TGCGCCAGCAGCCAAGATCGCGGCCTGAACACTGAAGCTTTCTTT. The chain uses TRBV4-1 and TRBJ1-1; D unresolved. The V and J ends lost 0 bases and 0 bases respectively, with 8 bases between them. Germline V gene data show CDR1 as MGHRA and CDR2 as YSYEKL. This CDR3 has 15 amino acids.

The chain combines TRBV12-3 or TRBV12-4 with TRBJ2-7; D gene unclear. V was cut by 4 bases and J by 4 bases, with 5 bases left in between. The CDR3 length is 11 residues. The CDR3 region has the DNA TGTGCCAGCAGTTCTTCTTACGAGCAGTACTTC. As protein: CASSSSYEQYF.

This chain joins TRBV28 and TRBJ1-3; the D gene is possibly TRBD1 (6 bases). The CDR3 spans 17 residues. V dropped 1 base and J dropped 3 bases, with 16 bases sitting between them. Germline CDR1 is MDHEN and CDR2 is SYDVKM. The CDR3 region is CASSLSGRVGHGNTIYF. The CDR3 nucleotides read TGTGCCAGCAGTTTATCCGGCAGGGTGGGACATGGAAACACCATATATTTT.

This chain uses TRBV7-8 with TRBJ1-6, with D uncertain. The V end was cut by 5 bases, the J end by 6 bases, with 2 bases between. Germline CDR1 reads SGHVS; CDR2 reads FQNEAQ. The length of the CDR3 is 11 residues. The DNA for the CDR3 is TGTGCCAGCAGCCTTAATTCACCCCTCCACTTT. Amino acid sequence: CASSLNSPLHF. The full variable domain, its missing parts supplied by reference TRBV7-8 and TRBJ1-6, is GAGVSQSPRYKVAKRGQDVALRCDPISGHVSLFWYQQALGQGPEFLTYFQNEAQLDKSGLPSDRFFAERPEGSVSTLKIQRTQQEDSAVYLCASSLNSPLHFGNGTRLTVT.

The rearrangement links TRBV10-3 to TRBJ2-5; 10 positions agree with TRBD1. CDR1 and CDR2 (germline): ENHRY, SYGVKD. The trim removed 4 bases at V and 5 bases at J, leaving 10 bases unmatched. There are 16 residues in the CDR3. The CDR3 loop is CAISGRRTGGTETQYF. The DNA of the CDR3 is TGTGCCATCAGTGGACGGCGGACAGGGGGAACTGAGACCCAGTACTTC.

J is TRBJ2-5 and V is TRBV30, with 8 bases aligning to TRBD2. CDR1 is GTSNPN and CDR2 is SVGIG in the germline V gene (reference sequence). CDR3 size: 13 residues. V lost 3 bases, J lost 5 bases, and 5 bases stayed unmatched. CDR3: CAWSGLAGETQYF. Written as DNA, the CDR3 is TGTGCCTGGAGCGGACTAGCTGGGGAGACCCAGTACTTC.

This sequence joins TRBV5-6 and TRBJ1-4, with D possibly matching TRBD1 (5 bases). Per germline, CDR1 SGHDT and CDR2 YYEEEE. This CDR3 spans 14 amino acids. Trimming removed 0 bases at V and 5 bases at J, with 8 bases between. As DNA, the CDR3 is TGTGCCAGCAGCTTGGACAGGAGGAATGAAAAACTGTTTTTT. Residues: CASSLDRRNEKLFF.

This rearrangement joins TRBV28 to TRBJ1-1; possible D gene TRBD1, 5 bases. V lost 2 bases and J 10 bases, leaving 17 bases between the germline ends. This CDR3 spans 14 amino acids. The V gene's germline CDR1 is MDHEN and CDR2 SYDVKM. CDR3 sequence (DNA): TGTGCCAGCAGTTTAGTTGTTCGGGTCGGGGGAGCTTTCTTT. Its translation: CASSLVVRVGGAFF.

This chain uses TRBV19 with TRBJ1-5; the D is unclear. CDR3 length: 15 amino acids. Trimming left V 5 bases short and J 6 bases short, with 17 bases between. Germline assignment: CDR1 LNHDA and CDR2 SQIVND (reference sequence). CDR3 residues: CASSPREGKAQPQHF. In nucleotides, the CDR3 is TGTGCCAGTAGTCCCCGGGAGGGAAAGGCTCAGCCCCAGCATTTT.

The chain carries TRBV30 and TRBJ1-5, with D possibly being TRBD1 (5 bases). The germline V gene encodes CDR1 GTSNPN and CDR2 SVGIG (reference sequence). V was trimmed by 5 bases and J by 0 bases, leaving 20 bases between them. The length of the CDR3 is 17 residues. In DNA, the CDR3 is TGTGCCTGGGCCCCCCCCCGGACACCGCTTAGCAATCAGCCCCAGCATTTT. Residues: CAWAPPRTPLSNQPQHF.

The rearrangement joins TRBV5-5 to TRBJ1-2, with D perhaps TRBD1 (5 bases). Trimming cost V 0 bases and J 3 bases, with 6 bases left between them. The CDR3 runs 13 residues. CDR1 SGHKS and CDR2 YYEKEE come from the germline V gene (reference sequence). Written as DNA, the CDR3 is TGTGCCAGCAGCTTGGGGGGACACTATGGCTACACCTTC. Translated: CASSLGGHYGYTF.

V gene TRBV5-1 combines with J gene TRBJ1-1; unclear D gene. The CDR3 loop spans 14 amino acids. V was cut by 4 bases and J by 5 bases, with 15 bases left in between. Germline CDR1 and CDR2: SGHRS and YFSETQ. CDR3 sequence reads: CASSLRLDWTEAFF. The CDR3 nucleotides read TGCGCCAGCAGCCTGCGCCTTGATTGGACTGAAGCTTTCTTT.

The chain is built from TRBV27 and TRBJ2-5, with D tentatively TRBD2 (5 bases). This CDR3 comprises 14 residues. Germline V lookup: CDR1 MNHEY, CDR2 SMNVEV (reference sequence). V dropped 4 bases and J dropped 4 bases, with 13 bases sitting between them. CDR3 sequence: CASSSIGETETQYF. CDR3 nucleotides: TGTGCCAGCAGTTCGATTGGGGAGACAGAGACCCAGTACTTC.

This chain uses TRBV19 with TRBJ2-2, with 8 bases lining up with TRBD1. The CDR3 extends over 16 amino acids. The trim removed 6 bases at V and 0 bases at J, leaving 6 bases unmatched. The germline V gene has CDR1 LNHDA and CDR2 SQIVND (reference sequence). The CDR3 sequence: CASRPGQGANTGELFF. The DNA for the CDR3 is TGTGCCAGTAGACCCGGACAGGGTGCGAACACCGGGGAGCTGTTTTTT.

The rearrangement uses TRBV27 and TRBJ2-7, with 15 nucleotides matching TRBD2. The CDR3 runs to 18 residues. Germline values: CDR1 MNHEY, CDR2 SMNVEV (reference sequence). V lost 5 bases, J lost 3 bases, and 11 bases stayed unmatched. CDR3 sequence reads: CASSPLGLAGGDIYEQYF. CDR3 bases: TGTGCCAGCAGTCCACTGGGACTAGCGGGGGGTGATATCTACGAGCAGTACTTC.

The gene calls are TRBV19 and TRBJ1-2; no clear D gene. Germline assignment: CDR1 LNHDA and CDR2 SQIVND (reference sequence). The CDR3 extends over 15 amino acids. Between the trimmed V and J ends, which lost 1 base and 6 bases, there was a span of 15 bases. Here the CDR3 reads CASSIVVGLRDGYTF. The CDR3 nucleotides read TGTGCCAGTAGTATAGTGGTAGGACTAAGAGATGGCTACACCTTC.

The rearrangement links TRBV9 to TRBJ1-1; D not resolved. The CDR3 is 13 residues long. V lost 0 bases to trimming and J lost 11 bases, with 14 bases between them. Germline-derived CDR1 and CDR2 are SGDLS and YYNGEE. The CDR3 reads CASSVDGREWAFF. CDR3 bases: TGTGCCAGCAGCGTAGATGGTCGAGAGTGGGCTTTCTTT.

This chain connects TRBV3-1 (or the pseudogene TRBV3-2) to TRBJ2-4; D gene uncertain. CDR1 is LGHDT, CDR2 YNNKEL, per germline (reference sequence). The CDR3 is 15 amino acids. V lost 3 bases and J lost 4, with 13 bases in between. CDR3 residues: CASSHDNPIKNIQYF. The DNA of the CDR3 is TGTGCCAGCAGCCATGATAATCCCATTAAAAACATTCAGTACTTC.

The chain has TRBV5-5 and TRBJ1-5; D may be TRBD1 (6 bases). This CDR3 comprises 15 residues. V lost 1 base and J 0 bases, leaving 8 bases between the germline ends. The germline gives CDR1 SGHKS, CDR2 YYEKEE (reference sequence). The CDR3 nucleotides read TGTGCCAGCAGCTTGACAGGGTATAGCAATCAGCCCCAGCATTTT. Its protein product is CASSLTGYSNQPQHF. The full variable domain, with the rest looked up from reference TRBV5-5 and TRBJ1-5, is DAGVTQSPTHLIKTRGQQVTLRCSPISGHKSVSWYQQVLGQGPQFIFQYYEKEERGRGNFPDRFSARQFPNYSSELNVNALLLGDSALYLCASSLTGYSNQPQHFGDGTRLSIL.

V usage is TRBV19 and J usage is TRBJ1-2, with D unresolved. Germline assignment: CDR1 LNHDA and CDR2 SQIVND (reference sequence). This CDR3 region has 15 residues. V lost 10 bases and J lost 8, with 26 bases in between. The CDR3 reads CATLRRGQESGGYTF. The CDR3 DNA sequence: TGTGCCACCCTGCGACGGGGTCAGGAATCGGGAGGCTACACCTTC.

This sequence joins TRBV9 and TRBJ1-2; tentatively, D is TRBD1 (5 bases). V shed 0 bases and J shed 8 bases, with 11 bases lying between them. Germline CDR1 reads SGDLS; CDR2 reads YYNGEE. The CDR3 totals 13 residues. In DNA, the CDR3 is TGTGCCAGCAGCGTAGTCGGGGGGTCGGGCTACACCTTC. As protein: CASSVVGGSGYTF.

CDR3 nucleotide sequence: TGTGCCAGCTCCTCAGAGCAGCGCAATCAGCCCCAGCATTTT. Protein product: CASSSEQRNQPQHF. This chain uses TRBV2 with TRBJ1-5, with D hard to call. Germline CDR1 is SNHLY and CDR2 is FYNNEI. The V and J ends lost 8 bases and 2 bases respectively, with 13 bases between them. The CDR3 consists of 14 residues.

The J gene is TRBJ1-1, the V gene TRBV6-1; possible D gene TRBD1, 6 bases. Germline loops: CDR1 MNHNS, CDR2 SASEGT. This CDR3 has 19 amino acids. The V end lost 0 bases, the J end lost 2 bases, and 22 bases lay between the germline ends. CDR3 in DNA: TGTGCCAGCAGTGAAGCGTCCGGGGGGCTGCCGAGGGGTAACACTGAAGCTTTCTTT. This gives the protein CASSEASGGLPRGNTEAFF.

This chain uses TRBV4-3 with TRBJ1-1, with 8 bases aligning to TRBD1. Unmatched junction bases numbered 12, after V lost 5 bases and J lost 1 base. Germline values: CDR1 LGHNA, CDR2 YSLEER. This CDR3 spans 17 amino acids. The CDR3 loop is CASSFDRQGRANTEAFF. The CDR3 region has the DNA TGCGCCAGCAGCTTTGATCGACAGGGGAGGGCGAACACTGAAGCTTTCTTT.

The CDR3 loop is CASSQKGTGVREKLFF. CDR3 DNA sequence: TGTGCCAGCAGCCAAAAGGGAACAGGGGTTCGGGAAAAACTGTTTTTT. The chain couples TRBV5-6 to TRBJ1-4; 7 positions agree with TRBD1. This CDR3 region has 16 residues. The ends lost 4 bases at V and 8 bases at J; junction bases unmatched: 14. Per the germline V gene, CDR1 is SGHDT and CDR2 is YYEEEE.

This chain uses TRBV7-3 with TRBJ1-2; D gene unclear. V lost 4 bases, J lost 7 bases, and 19 bases lay in between. The CDR3 runs to 15 residues. Germline-derived CDR1 and CDR2 are SGHTA and FQGTGA. CDR3: CASSSSGPGVIGYTF. As DNA, the CDR3 is TGTGCCAGCAGCTCCTCGGGTCCTGGGGTTATTGGCTACACCTTC.